This is a list of T cell receptor beta chains from one sample in a study of beta chain features in type 1 diabetes. Sequenced by immunoSEQ multiplex PCR; TCRdb stores in-frame clones only, minus some. The sample has 38,000 or so clones, roughly 64% seen once. The material sequenced was Tregs from blood. The source is a woman aged 25 to 39 in good health. Each CDR3 is given with its conserved first and last residue. A D gene is named only where the DNA matches it firmly. A row's size may be missing; if present it is once, few, many or a size class.

J gene | clone size | V gene | D gene | CDR3 DNA | CDR3 protein
TRBJ2-3 | - | TRBV29-1 | - | TGCAGCGTTGAGGGGTTTCCTAGCGAGAGCACAGATACGCAGTATTTT | CSVEGFPSESTDTQYF
TRBJ2-5 | - | TRBV2 | TRBD1 | TGTGCCAGCAGCACAGGGGGCCGGGAGACCCAGTACTTC | CASSTGGRETQYF
TRBJ2-1 | - | TRBV7-6 | TRBD2 | TGTGCCAGCAGCTCACCGGGACTAGCGACGAGCTCCTACAATGAGCAGTTCTTC | CASSSPGLATSSYNEQFF
TRBJ2-5 | few | TRBV7-9 | TRBD2 | TGTGCCAGCAGCTTAGGGACTAGCGAAGGAGAGACCCAGTACTTC | CASSLGTSEGETQYF
TRBJ2-1 | - | TRBV14 | - | TGTGCCAGCAGCTTAGTTCGCTACAATGAGCAGTTCTTC | CASSLVRYNEQFF
TRBJ2-6 | once | TRBV4-3 | TRBD1 | TGCGCCAGCAGCCGAACAGGGGTTGTGGGCTCTGGGGCCAACGTCCTGACTTTC | CASSRTGVVGSGANVLTF
TRBJ2-1 | - | TRBV18 | TRBD1 | TGTGCCAGCTCACCTCTAGGGACAGCCTTTGGTGAGCAGTTCTTC | CASSPLGTAFGEQFF
TRBJ2-7 | - | TRBV7-2 | TRBD1 | TGTGCCAGCAGCAGCCCCGGGACAGTCTCCTACGAGCAGTACTTC | CASSSPGTVSYEQYF
TRBJ2-1 | - | TRBV5-6 | TRBD2 | TGTGCCAGCAGCCCTGCGGTGACTAGCGGGGCCAGCGAGCAGTTCTTC | CASSPAVTSGASEQFF
TRBJ2-5 | - | TRBV6-5 | TRBD2 | TGTGCCAGCACCGGACTAGCAGGAGAGACCCAGTACTTC | CASTGLAGETQYF
TRBJ2-7 | - | TRBV4-1 | TRBD2 | TGCGCCAGCAGCCCCTCGGGACTAGCGGAATCCTACGAGCAGTACTTC | CASSPSGLAESYEQYF
TRBJ2-7 | - | TRBV7-9 | TRBD1 | TGTGCCAGCAGCGTCCGAGACCCCGGACAGGGGCCCTACGAGCAGTACTTC | CASSVRDPGQGPYEQYF
TRBJ2-7 | - | TRBV13 | TRBD2 | TGTGCCAGCCGGCTAGCGGGATGGGACGAGCAGTACTTC | CASRLAGWDEQYF
TRBJ2-1 | - | TRBV10-3 | TRBD2 | TGTGCCATCAGTGAGTCGACTCGTGGACTAGCCGACAATGAGCAGTTCTTC | CAISESTRGLADNEQFF
TRBJ2-7 | few | TRBV5-1 | TRBD2 | TGCGCCAGCAGCTTCGGACTAGCGGCCTACGAGCAGTACTTC | CASSFGLAAYEQYF
TRBJ2-3 | - | TRBV4-3 | - | TGCGCCAGCAGCCCTGGCGGTTCCACAGATACGCAGTATTTT | CASSPGGSTDTQYF
TRBJ2-3 | few | TRBV4-2 | - | TGTGCCAGCAGCCAAGATCCGGAGCCGGGATATACGCAGTATTTT | CASSQDPEPGYTQYF
TRBJ2-7 | - | TRBV10-2 | TRBD2 | TGCGCCAGCAGCCCCTCTAGCGGGAGGGCCAACGGGGGCGAGCAGTACTTC | CASSPSSGRANGGEQYF
TRBJ2-1 | medium-sized | TRBV7-7 | - | TGTGCTAGCAGCTTAGGAGTTGACAATGAGCAGTTCTTC | CASSLGVDNEQFF
TRBJ1-2 | - | TRBV7-9 | - | TGTGCCAGCAGCTGGGGCTCCTATGGCTACACCTTC | CASSWGSYGYTF
TRBJ2-3 | - | TRBV10-1 | TRBD2 | TGCGCCAGCAGTGAGTCGATGACTAGCGGGAGGAGCCTCACACATACGCAGTATTTT | CASSESMTSGRSLTHTQYF
TRBJ2-1 | - | TRBV7-9 | TRBD2 | TGTGCCAGCAGCTTAGCCCCAAAACCCACTAGCGGGAGTACGAATGAGCAGTTCTTC | CASSLAPKPTSGSTNEQFF
TRBJ2-7 | - | TRBV27 | TRBD2 | TGTGCCAGCAGTTTCCTGACTAGCGGGAGCTACGAGCAGTACTTC | CASSFLTSGSYEQYF
TRBJ1-2 | once | TRBV27 | - | TGTGCCAGCAGTTTAAGGGCCGCCAGGGCGTATGGCTACACCTTC | CASSLRAARAYGYTF
TRBJ2-1 | few | TRBV11-1 | TRBD2 | TGTGCCAGCAGCTTAGGGACTAGCGGGAGGTCCTACAATGAGCAGTTCTTC | CASSLGTSGRSYNEQFF
TRBJ2-7 | few | TRBV28 | TRBD1 | TGTGCCAGCAACAACCAGGGGGCGGGCTCCTACGAGCAGTACTTC | CASNNQGAGSYEQYF
TRBJ2-7 | - | TRBV27 | - | TGTGCCAGCAGTTTAGGCGCAGGGTACTACGAGCAGTACTTC | CASSLGAGYYEQYF
TRBJ2-7 | - | TRBV7-2 | - | TGTGCCAGCACCCAAGATGGGGCAGGGAATCCCTACGAGCAGTACTTC | CASTQDGAGNPYEQYF
TRBJ2-7 | - | TRBV28 | - | TGTGCCAGCAGTTCGGAGGGGTTCGAGCAGTACTTC | CASSSEGFEQYF
TRBJ2-6 | few | TRBV2 | - | TGTGCTACCCCGGGATTTTCCAACTCTGGGGCCAACGTCCTGACTTTC | CATPGFSNSGANVLTF
TRBJ1-5 | medium-sized | TRBV19 | TRBD1 | TGTGCCAGTAGTATAGCCCCGGGACAGGGGGCCGGTCAGCCCCAGCATTTT | CASSIAPGQGAGQPQHF
TRBJ2-1 | - | TRBV5-1 | - | TGCGCCAGCAGCTTGGCTAGCTCCTACAATGAGCAGTTCTTC | CASSLASSYNEQFF
TRBJ2-7 | - | TRBV5-1 | TRBD2 | TGCGCCAGCAGACTAGCGGGAGGGCCCTCTTACGAGCAGTACTTC | CASRLAGGPSYEQYF